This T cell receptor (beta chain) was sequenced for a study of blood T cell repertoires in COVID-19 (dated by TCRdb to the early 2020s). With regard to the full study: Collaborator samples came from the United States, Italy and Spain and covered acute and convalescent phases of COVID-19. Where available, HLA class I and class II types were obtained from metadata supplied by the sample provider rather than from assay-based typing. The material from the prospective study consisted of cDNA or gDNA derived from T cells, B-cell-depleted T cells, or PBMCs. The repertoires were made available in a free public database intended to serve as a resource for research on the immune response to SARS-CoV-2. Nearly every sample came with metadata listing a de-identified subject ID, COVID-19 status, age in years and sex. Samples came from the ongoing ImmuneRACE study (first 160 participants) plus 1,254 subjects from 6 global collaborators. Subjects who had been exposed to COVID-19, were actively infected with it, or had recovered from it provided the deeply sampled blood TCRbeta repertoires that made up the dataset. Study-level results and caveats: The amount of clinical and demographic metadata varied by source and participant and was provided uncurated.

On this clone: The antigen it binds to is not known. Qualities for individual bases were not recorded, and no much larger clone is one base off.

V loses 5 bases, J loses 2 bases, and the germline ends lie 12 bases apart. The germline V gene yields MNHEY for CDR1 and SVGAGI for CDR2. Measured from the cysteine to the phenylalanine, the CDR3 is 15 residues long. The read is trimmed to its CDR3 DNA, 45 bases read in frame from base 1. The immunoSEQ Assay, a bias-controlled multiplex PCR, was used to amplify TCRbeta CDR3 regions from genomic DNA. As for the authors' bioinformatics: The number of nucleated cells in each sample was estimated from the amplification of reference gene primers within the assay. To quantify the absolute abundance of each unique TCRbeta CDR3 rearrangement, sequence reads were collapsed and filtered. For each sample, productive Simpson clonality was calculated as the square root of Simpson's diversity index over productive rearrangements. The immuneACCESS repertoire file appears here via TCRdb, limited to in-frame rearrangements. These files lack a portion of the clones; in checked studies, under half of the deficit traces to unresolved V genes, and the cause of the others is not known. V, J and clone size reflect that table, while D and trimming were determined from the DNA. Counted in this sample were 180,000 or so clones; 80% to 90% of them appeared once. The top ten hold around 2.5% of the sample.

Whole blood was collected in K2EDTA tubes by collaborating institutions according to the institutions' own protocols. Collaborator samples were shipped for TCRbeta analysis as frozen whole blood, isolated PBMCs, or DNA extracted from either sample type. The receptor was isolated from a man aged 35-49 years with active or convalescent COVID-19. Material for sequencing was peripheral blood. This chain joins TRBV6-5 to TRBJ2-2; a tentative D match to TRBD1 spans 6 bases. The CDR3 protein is CASSTWTENTGELFF. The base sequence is TGTGCCAGCAGTACATGGACAGAAAACACCGGGGAGCTGTTTTTT.